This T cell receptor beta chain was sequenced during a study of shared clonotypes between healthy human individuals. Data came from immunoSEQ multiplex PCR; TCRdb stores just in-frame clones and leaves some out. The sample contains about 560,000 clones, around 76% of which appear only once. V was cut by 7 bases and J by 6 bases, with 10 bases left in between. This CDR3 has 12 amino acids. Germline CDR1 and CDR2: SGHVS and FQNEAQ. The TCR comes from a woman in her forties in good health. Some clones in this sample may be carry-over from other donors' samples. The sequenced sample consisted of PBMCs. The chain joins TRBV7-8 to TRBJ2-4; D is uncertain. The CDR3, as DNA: TGTGCCAGCATGGGAAGGAGAAACATTCAGTACTTC. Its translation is CASMGRRNIQYF.